The 5 T cell receptor beta chains presented below share a single source sample, sequenced in a study of T-cell reconstitution after alpha-beta-depleted transplantation in children. Unique molecular identifiers were used to barcode this TCRbeta library. TCRdb recomputed calls from the PCR reads with MiXCR, one row per CDR3 protein. The top ten clones hold around two fifths of a sample with hundreds of thousands of distinct CDR3 sequences, under 20% of them seen once. Sequencing was performed on PBMCs, mostly from graft donor cells, taken 360 days after TCRalphabeta/CD19-depleted stem cell transplant. Every receptor here comes from a male patient aged 2 to 9 who had a stem cell transplant for acute lymphoblastic leukemia, so the T cells may come from the graft donor.

This clonotype came up many times. The rearrangement joins TRBV5-1 to TRBJ2-5; 7 nucleotides line up with TRBD1. Looked up from germline, CDR1 is SGHRS and CDR2 is YFSETQ. This CDR3 is 15 amino acids long. Trimming at V came to 0 bases and at J to 5 bases, leaving 7 bases not matched to a gene. The CDR3 here is CASSLDGTVWETQYF. CDR3 nucleotide sequence: TGCGCCAGCAGCTTGGACGGGACAGTTTGGGAGACCCAGTACTTC.

The gene calls are TRBV28 and TRBJ2-3; D ambiguous. The CDR3 is 13 residues long. V was shortened by 7 bases and J by 10 bases, with 18 bases between the two germline ends. Germline V gives CDR1 MDHEN, CDR2 SYDVKM. The CDR3: CASTDLRVAAQYF. CDR3 DNA: TGTGCCAGCACCGACCTTCGGGTAGCCGCGCAGTATTTT.

Many counts were recorded for this clonotype. The chain couples TRBV27 to TRBJ2-4; D may match TRBD1 or TRBD2 (5 bases each). Germline CDR1 and CDR2: MNHEY and SMNVEV (reference sequence). The V gene lost 2 bases and the J gene lost 7 bases, with 9 bases spanning the gap. This CDR3 has 13 residues. In DNA, the CDR3 is TGTGCCAGCAGTTTAAACGGGGCGAACATTCAGTACTTC. Amino acid sequence: CASSLNGANIQYF.

V usage is TRBV12-3 or TRBV12-4 and J usage is TRBJ2-5; tentative D call: TRBD1 (5 bases). The CDR3 has 17 amino acids. The ends were cut back, 3 bases at V and 5 bases at J, with 22 bases in the middle. The CDR3 sequence: CASSFIYGPRGFETQYF. DNA of the CDR3: TGTGCCAGCAGTTTTATTTACGGACCTAGGGGTTTCGAGACCCAGTACTTC.

This clonotype was counted only a few times. In DNA form, the CDR3 reads TGTGCCAGCAGCCAAATCCGGGACTTAGATGAGCAGTTCTTC. This gives the protein CASSQIRDLDEQFF. This chain joins TRBV14 and TRBJ2-1; D is perhaps TRBD2 (6 bases). V lost 2 bases, J lost 8 bases, and 13 bases lay in between. In germline, CDR1 is SGHDN, CDR2 FVKESK. This CDR3 is 14 amino acids long.